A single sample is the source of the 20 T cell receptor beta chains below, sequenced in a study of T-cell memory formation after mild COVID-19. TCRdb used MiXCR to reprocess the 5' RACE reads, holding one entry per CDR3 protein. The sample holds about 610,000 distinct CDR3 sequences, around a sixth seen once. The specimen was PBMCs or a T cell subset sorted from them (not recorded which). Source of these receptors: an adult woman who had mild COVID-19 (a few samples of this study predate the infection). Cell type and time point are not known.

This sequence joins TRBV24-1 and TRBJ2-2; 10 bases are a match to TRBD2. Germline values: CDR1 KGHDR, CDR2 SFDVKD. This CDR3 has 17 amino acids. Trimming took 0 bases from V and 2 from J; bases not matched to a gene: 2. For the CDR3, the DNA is TGTGCCACCAGTGATTTGCCTAGCGGGAGCAACACCGGGGAGCTGTTTTTT. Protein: CATSDLPSGSNTGELFF.

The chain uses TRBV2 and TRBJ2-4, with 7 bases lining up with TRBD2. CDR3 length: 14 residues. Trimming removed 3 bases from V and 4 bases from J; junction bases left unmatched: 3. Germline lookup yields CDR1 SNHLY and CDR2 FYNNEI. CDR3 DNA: TGTGCCAGCAGTGACGGGGAGGGGAAAAACATTCAGTACTTC. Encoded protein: CASSDGEGKNIQYF.

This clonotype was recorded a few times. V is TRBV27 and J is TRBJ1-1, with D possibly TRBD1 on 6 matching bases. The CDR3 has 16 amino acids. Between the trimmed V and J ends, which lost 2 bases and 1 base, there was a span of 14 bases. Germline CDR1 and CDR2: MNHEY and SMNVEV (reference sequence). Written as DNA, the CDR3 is TGTGCCAGCAGTTTAATCGAGTGGACAGCGAACACTGAAGCTTTCTTT. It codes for CASSLIEWTANTEAFF.

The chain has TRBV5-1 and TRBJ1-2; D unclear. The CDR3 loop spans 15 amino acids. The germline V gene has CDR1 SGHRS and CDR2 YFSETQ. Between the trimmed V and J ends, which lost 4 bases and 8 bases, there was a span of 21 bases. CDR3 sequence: CASSSQAGLKYGYTF. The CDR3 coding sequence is TGCGCCAGCAGCAGTCAAGCGGGTCTTAAATACGGCTACACCTTC.

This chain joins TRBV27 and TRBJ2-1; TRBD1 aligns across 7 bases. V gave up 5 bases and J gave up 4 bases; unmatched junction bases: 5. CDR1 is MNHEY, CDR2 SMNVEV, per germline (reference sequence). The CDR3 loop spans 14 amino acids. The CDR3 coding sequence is TGTGCCAGCAGTCCCATGGGACAGTACAATGAGCAGTTCTTC. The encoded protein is CASSPMGQYNEQFF.

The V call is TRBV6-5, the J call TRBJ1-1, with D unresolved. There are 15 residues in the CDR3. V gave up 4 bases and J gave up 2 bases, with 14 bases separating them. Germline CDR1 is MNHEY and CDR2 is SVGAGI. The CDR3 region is CASSSSPLFNTEAFF. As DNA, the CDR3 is TGTGCCAGCAGTTCCTCCCCCTTGTTTAACACTGAAGCTTTCTTT.

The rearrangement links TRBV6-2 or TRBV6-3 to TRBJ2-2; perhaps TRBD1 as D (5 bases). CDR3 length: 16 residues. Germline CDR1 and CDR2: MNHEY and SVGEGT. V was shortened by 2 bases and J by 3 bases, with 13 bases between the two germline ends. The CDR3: CASSYPQGYDTGELFF. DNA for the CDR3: TGTGCCAGCAGTTACCCCCAGGGCTACGACACCGGGGAGCTGTTTTTT.

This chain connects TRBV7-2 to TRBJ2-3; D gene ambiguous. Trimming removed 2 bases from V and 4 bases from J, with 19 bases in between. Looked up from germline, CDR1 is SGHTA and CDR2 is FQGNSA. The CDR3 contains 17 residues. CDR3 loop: CASSLPNPPVRADTQYF. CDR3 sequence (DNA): TGTGCCAGCAGCTTACCCAATCCGCCAGTGAGAGCAGATACGCAGTATTTT.

The DNA for the CDR3 is TGCGCCAGCAGCGATGGGGGAAACTATGGCTACACCTTC. Translation: CASSDGGNYGYTF. This chain links TRBV5-1 with TRBJ1-2, with D possibly being TRBD1 (5 bases). Trimming took off 4 bases at V and 2 bases at J, with 9 bases between the two ends. Per the germline V gene, CDR1 is SGHRS and CDR2 is YFSETQ. The CDR3 has 13 amino acids.

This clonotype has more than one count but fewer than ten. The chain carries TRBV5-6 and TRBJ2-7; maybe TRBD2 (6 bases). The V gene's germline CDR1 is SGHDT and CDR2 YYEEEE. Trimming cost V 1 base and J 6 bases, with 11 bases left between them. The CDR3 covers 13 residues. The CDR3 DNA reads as TGTGCCAGCAGCTTGAGGGAGGCTAGCGAGCAGTACTTC. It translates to CASSLREASEQYF.

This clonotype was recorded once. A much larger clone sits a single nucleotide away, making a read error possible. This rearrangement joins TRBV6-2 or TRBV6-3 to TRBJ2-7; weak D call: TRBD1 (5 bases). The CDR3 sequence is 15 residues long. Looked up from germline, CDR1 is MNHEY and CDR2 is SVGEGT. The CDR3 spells CDSSYQGSNSYEQYF. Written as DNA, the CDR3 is TGTGACAGCAGTTATCAGGGTAGCAACTCCTACGAGCAGTACTTC.

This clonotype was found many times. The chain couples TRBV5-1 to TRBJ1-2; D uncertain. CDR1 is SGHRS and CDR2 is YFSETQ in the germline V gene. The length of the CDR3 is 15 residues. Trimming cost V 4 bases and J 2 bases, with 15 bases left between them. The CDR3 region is CASSPEGRPNYGYTF. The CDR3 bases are TGCGCCAGCAGCCCGGAAGGACGGCCGAACTATGGCTACACCTTC.

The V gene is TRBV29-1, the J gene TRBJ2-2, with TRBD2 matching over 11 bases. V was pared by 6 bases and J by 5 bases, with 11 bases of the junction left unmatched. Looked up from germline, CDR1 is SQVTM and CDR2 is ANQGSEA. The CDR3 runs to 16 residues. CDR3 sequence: CSVLRVAGGRTGELFF. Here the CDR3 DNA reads TGCAGCGTCCTCCGGGTAGCGGGAGGGCGAACCGGGGAGCTGTTTTTT.

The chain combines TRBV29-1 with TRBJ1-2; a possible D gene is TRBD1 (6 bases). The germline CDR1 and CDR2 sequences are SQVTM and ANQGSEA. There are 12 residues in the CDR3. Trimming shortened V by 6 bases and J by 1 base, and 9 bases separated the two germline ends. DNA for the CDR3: TGCAGCGTCCCGGGACATAACTATGGCTACACCTTC. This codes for CSVPGHNYGYTF.

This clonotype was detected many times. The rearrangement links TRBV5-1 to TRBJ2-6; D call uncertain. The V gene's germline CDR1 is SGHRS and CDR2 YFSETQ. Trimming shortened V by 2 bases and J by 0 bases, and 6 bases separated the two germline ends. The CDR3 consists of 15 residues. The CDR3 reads CASSFTSSGANVLTF. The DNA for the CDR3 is TGCGCCAGCAGCTTTACAAGCTCTGGGGCCAACGTCCTGACTTTC.

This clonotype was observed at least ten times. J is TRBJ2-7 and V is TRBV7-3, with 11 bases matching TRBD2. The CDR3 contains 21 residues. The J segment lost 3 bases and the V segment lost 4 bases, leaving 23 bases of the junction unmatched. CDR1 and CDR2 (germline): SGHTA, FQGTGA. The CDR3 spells CASSSPPKTSGKLRWVYEQYF. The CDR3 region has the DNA TGTGCCAGCAGCTCCCCCCCTAAGACTAGCGGGAAGCTACGATGGGTCTACGAGCAGTACTTC.

The CDR3 is CASSWTTPEAFF. The CDR3 DNA sequence: TGTGCCAGCAGCTGGACAACACCTGAAGCTTTCTTT. The chain is built from TRBV12-3 or TRBV12-4 and TRBJ1-1, with a possible D match to TRBD1 (5 bases). With 6 bases removed from V and 6 bases from J, the gap between germline ends came to 11 bases. CDR3 length equals 12 residues.

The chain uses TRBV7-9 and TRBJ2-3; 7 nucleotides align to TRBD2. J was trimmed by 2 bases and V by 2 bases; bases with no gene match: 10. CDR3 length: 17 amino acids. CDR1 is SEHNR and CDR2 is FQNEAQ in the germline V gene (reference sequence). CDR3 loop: CASSLPSTSETTDTQYF. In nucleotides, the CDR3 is TGTGCCAGCAGCTTACCCTCAACTAGCGAGACCACAGATACGCAGTATTTT.

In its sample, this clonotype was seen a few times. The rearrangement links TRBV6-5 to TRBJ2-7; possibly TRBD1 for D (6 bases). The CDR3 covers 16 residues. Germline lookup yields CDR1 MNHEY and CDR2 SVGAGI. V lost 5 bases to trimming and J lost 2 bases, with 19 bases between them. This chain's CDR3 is CASSTGIGGPTYEQYF. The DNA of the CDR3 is TGTGCCAGCAGTACAGGGATAGGGGGACCGACCTACGAGCAGTACTTC.

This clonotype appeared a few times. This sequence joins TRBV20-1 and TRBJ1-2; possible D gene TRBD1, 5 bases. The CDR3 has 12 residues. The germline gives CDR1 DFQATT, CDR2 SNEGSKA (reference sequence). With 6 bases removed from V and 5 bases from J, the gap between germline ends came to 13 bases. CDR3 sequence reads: CSAPEGTYGYTF. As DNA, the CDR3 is TGCAGTGCCCCGGAAGGGACGTATGGCTACACCTTC.